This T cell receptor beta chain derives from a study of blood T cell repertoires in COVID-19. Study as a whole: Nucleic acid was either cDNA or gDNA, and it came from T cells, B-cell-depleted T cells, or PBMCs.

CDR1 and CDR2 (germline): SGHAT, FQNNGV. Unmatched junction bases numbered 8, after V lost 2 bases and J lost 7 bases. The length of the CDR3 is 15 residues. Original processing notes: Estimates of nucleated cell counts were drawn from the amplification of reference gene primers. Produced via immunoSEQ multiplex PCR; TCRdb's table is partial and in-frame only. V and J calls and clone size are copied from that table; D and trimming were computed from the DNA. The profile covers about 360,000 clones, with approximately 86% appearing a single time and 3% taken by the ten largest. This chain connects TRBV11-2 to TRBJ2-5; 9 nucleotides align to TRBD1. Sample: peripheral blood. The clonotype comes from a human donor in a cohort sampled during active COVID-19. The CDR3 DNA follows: TGTGCCAGCAGCTTAAGTACGGGACAGGGAGGGACCCAGTACTTC. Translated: CASSLSTGQGGTQYF.